These 3 T cell receptor beta chains were all obtained from the same sample, sequenced in a study of tumor-infiltrating lymphocytes in primary liver carcinoma. From unsorted bulk tissue weighing about 20-31 mg, DNA and RNA were co-extracted. Total RNA (around 500 ng) served as template for TCR beta cDNA synthesis primed by a constant-region primer. Investigators got TCR beta libraries out of three nested multiplex PCR rounds, done with slightly modified ARM-PCR. The opening two PCR rounds, around 11 cycles each, paired TRBV1-TRBV30 forward primers with a C-beta reverse primer. TCRdb processed the multiplex PCR reads anew with MiXCR; each CDR3 protein has one entry. Of 100,000 or so distinct CDR3 sequences detected, 65% to 75% appear once; the ten largest clones hold 9% to 15%. Sample: liver tumor tissue from sampling region 2. Subset described: tumor region T2, inferior pole. The receptors shown here come from a woman aged 60 to 75 with primary liver carcinoma and hepatitis B virus infection.

This clonotype was counted at least ten times. This rearrangement joins TRBV29-1 to TRBJ2-1, with no clear D. V shed 4 bases and J shed 7 bases, with 14 bases lying between them. From germline, CDR1 is SQVTM and CDR2 ANQGSEA. The CDR3 is 13 amino acids. This chain's CDR3 is CSVGEPPTNEQFF. The CDR3 nucleotides read TGCAGCGTTGGAGAGCCCCCGACGAATGAGCAGTTCTTC.

Of note for this clonotype: Because it lacks the conserved phenylalanine or tryptophan at the end, this CDR3 is likely a read error. The genes are TRBV11-3 and TRBJ2-5, with TRBD2 identical over 13 bases. This CDR3 region has 16 residues. Germline values: CDR1 SGHNT, CDR2 YENEEA. In DNA form, the CDR3 reads TGTGCCAGCGGGAGAAGGACTAGCGGGAGTTTGGAGACTCAGTACTCC. Protein: CASGRRTSGSLETQYS.

As concerns this clonotype: One end of the junction varies from germline; a read error may be responsible. The chain employs TRBV29-1 and TRBJ2-5; D is possibly TRBD1 or TRBD2 (5 bases each). Per the germline V gene, CDR1 is SQVTM and CDR2 is ANQGSEA. The CDR3 length is 16 residues. The CDR3 is CSVDNPRSGHQESQYF. CDR3 DNA sequence: TGCAGCGTCGATAATCCGAGGAGCGGACATCAAGAGTCCCAGTACTTC.